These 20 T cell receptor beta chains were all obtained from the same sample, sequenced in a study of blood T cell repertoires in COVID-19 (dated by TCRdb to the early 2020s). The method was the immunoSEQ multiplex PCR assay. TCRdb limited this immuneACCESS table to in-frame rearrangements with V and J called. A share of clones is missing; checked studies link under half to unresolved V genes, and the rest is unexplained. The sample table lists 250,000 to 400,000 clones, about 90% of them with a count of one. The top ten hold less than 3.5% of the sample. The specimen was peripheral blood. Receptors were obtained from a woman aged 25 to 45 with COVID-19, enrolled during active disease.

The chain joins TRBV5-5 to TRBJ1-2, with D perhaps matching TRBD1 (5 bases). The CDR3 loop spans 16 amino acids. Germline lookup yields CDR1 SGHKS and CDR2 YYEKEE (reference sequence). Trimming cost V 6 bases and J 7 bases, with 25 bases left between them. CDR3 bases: TGTGCCAGCACCACCTCACCTGGGAAAGGGGCCTTTGGCTACACCTTC. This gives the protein CASTTSPGKGAFGYTF.

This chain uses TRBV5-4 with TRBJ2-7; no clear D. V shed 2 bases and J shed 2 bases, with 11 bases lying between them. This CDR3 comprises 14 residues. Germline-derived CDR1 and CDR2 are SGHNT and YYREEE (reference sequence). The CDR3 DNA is TGTGCCAGCAGCTTAGCGCTTCCCCCCTACGAGCAGTACTTC. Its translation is CASSLALPPYEQYF.

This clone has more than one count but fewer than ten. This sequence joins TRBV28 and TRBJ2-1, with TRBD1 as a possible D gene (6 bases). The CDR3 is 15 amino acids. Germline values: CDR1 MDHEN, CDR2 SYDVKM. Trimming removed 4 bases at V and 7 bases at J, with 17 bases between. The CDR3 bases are TGTGCCAGCAGTTCCCTCTGGGCAGGGGAAAATGAGCAGTTCTTC. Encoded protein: CASSSLWAGENEQFF.

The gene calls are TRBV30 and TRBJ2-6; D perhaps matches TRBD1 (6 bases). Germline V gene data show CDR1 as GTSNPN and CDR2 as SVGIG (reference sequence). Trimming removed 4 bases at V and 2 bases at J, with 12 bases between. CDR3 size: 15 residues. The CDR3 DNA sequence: TGTGCCTGGAATAACAGGGAAACTGGGGCCAACGTCCTGACTTTC. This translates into CAWNNRETGANVLTF. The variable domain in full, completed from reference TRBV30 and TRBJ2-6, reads SQTIHQWPATLVQPVGSPLSLECTVEGTSNPNLYWYRQAAGRGLQLLFYSVGIGQISSEVPQNLSASRPQDRQFILSSKKLLLSDSGFYLCAWNNRETGANVLTFGAGSRLTVL.

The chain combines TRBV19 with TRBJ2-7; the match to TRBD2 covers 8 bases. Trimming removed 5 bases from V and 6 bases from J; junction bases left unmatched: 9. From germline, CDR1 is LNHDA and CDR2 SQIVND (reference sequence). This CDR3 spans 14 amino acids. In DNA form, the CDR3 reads TGTGCCAGTAGTCCCGGGACTAGAGGCAGCGAGCAGTACTTC. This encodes CASSPGTRGSEQYF. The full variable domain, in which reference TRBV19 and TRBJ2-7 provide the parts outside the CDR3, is DGGITQSPKYLFRKEGQNVTLSCEQNLNHDAMYWYRQDPGQGLRLIYYSQIVNDFQKGDIAEGYSVSREKKESFPLTVTSAQKNPTAFYLCASSPGTRGSEQYFGPGTRLTVT.

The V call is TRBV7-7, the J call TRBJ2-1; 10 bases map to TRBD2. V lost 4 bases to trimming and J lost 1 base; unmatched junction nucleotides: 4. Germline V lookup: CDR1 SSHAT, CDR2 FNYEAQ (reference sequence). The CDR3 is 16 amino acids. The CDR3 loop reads CASSSSSGSSYNEQFF. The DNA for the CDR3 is TGTGCCAGCAGCTCCTCTAGCGGGAGTTCCTACAATGAGCAGTTCTTC.

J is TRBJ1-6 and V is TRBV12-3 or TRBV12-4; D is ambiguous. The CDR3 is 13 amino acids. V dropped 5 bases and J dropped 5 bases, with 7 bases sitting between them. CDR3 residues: CASSIRDNSPLHF. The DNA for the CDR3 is TGTGCCAGCAGTATAAGAGATAATTCACCCCTCCACTTT.

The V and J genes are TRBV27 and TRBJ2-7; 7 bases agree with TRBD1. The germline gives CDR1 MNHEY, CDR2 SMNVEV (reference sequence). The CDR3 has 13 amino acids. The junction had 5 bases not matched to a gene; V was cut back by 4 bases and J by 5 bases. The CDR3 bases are TGTGCCAGCAGTTCCAGGGGGAACCACGAGCAGTACTTC. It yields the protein CASSSRGNHEQYF.

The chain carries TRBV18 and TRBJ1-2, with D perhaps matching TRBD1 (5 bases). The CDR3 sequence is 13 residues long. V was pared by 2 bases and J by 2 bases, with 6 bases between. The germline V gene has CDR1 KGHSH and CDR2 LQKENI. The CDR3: CASSPSGNYGYTF. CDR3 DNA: TGTGCCAGCTCACCATCAGGGAACTATGGCTACACCTTC.

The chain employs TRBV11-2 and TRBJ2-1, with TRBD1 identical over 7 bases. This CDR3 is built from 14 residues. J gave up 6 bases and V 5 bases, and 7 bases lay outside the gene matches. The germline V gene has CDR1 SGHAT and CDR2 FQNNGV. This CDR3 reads CASSLRQGSNEQFF. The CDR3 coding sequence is TGTGCCAGCAGCCTAAGACAGGGTTCCAATGAGCAGTTCTTC.

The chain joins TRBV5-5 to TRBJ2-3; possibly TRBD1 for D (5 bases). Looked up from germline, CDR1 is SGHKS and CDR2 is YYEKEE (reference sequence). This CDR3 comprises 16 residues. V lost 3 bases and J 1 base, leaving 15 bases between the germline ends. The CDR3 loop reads CASSSKGATRTDTQYF. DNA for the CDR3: TGTGCCAGCAGCTCTAAAGGGGCAACCCGCACAGATACGCAGTATTTT.

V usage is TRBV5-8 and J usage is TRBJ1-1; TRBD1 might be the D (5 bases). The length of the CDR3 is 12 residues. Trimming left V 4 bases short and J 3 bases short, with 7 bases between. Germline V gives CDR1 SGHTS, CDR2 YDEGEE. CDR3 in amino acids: CASSLRDTEAFF. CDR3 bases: TGTGCCAGCAGCCTCAGGGACACTGAAGCTTTCTTT.

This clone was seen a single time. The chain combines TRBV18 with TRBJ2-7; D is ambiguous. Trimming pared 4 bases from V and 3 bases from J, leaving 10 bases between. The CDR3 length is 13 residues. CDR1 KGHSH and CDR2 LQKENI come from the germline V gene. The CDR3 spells CASSLLSGYEQYF. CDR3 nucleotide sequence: TGTGCCAGCTCACTCCTTAGTGGCTACGAGCAGTACTTC.

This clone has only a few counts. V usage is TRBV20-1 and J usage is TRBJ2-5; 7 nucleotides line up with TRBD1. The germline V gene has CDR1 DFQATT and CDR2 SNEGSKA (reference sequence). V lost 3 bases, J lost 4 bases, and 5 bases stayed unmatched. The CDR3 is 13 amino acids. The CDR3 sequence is CSASAQGRETQYF. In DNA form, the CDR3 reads TGCAGTGCTAGTGCACAGGGGCGAGAGACCCAGTACTTC.

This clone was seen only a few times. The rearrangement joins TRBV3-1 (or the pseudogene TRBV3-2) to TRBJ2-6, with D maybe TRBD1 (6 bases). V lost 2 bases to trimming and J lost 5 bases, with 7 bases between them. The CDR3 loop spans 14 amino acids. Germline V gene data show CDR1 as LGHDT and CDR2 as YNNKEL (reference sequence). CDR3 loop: CASSQTGWANVLTF. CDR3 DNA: TGTGCCAGCAGCCAAACAGGGTGGGCCAACGTCCTGACTTTC.

The CDR3 DNA reads TGTGCCAGTAGTATAGAGACAGCTCAAAATCAGCCCCAGCATTTT. Encoded protein: CASSIETAQNQPQHF. The gene calls are TRBV19 and TRBJ1-5, with D perhaps matching TRBD1 (5 bases). Trimming shortened V by 0 bases and J by 4 bases, and 10 bases separated the two germline ends. This CDR3 is built from 15 residues. CDR1 is LNHDA and CDR2 is SQIVND in the germline V gene (reference sequence).

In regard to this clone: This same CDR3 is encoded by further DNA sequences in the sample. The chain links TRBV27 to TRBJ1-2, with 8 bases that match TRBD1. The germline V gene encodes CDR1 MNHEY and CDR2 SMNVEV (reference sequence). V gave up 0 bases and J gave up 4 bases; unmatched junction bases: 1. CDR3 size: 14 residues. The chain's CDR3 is CASSLSGQGYGYTF. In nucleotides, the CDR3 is TGTGCCAGCAGTTTATCTGGACAGGGCTATGGCTACACCTTC.

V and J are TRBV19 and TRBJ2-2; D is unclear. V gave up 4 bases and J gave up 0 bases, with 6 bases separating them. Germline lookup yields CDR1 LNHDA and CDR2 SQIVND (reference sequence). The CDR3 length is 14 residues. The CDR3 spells CASSSPSNTGELFF. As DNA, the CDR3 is TGTGCCAGTAGTAGTCCATCGAACACCGGGGAGCTGTTTTTT.

The CDR3 loop reads CASSPPGQSRVEQYF. In DNA, the CDR3 is TGTGCCAGCAGCCCCCCCGGGCAGTCGAGGGTCGAGCAGTACTTC. V and J are TRBV7-9 and TRBJ2-7, with D possibly TRBD2 on 5 matching bases. The V gene lost 5 bases and the J gene lost 6 bases, with 20 bases spanning the gap. The CDR3 covers 15 residues. CDR1 is SEHNR and CDR2 is FQNEAQ in the germline V gene (reference sequence).

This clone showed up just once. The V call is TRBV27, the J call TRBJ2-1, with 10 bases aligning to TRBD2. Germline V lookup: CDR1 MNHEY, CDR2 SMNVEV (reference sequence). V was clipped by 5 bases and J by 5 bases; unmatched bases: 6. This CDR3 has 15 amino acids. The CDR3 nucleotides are TGTGCCAGCAGTGTAGGAGCGGGAGGGCACAATGAGCAGTTCTTC. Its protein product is CASSVGAGGHNEQFF.